The rows below give T cell receptor beta chains drawn from one sample of a study of blood T cells in healthy people across ages. TCRdb redid the calling of the 5' RACE reads with MiXCR, one entry per CDR3 protein. The table lists approximately 790,000 distinct CDR3 sequences, around two thirds of them singletons. Sequencing input: blood. These receptors were obtained from a man younger than 45 in good health. Each CDR3 is given with its conserved first and last residue. D genes are given only for firm matches. Not every row has a clone size; where given, it reads once, few, many or a size class.

>TRBJ2-1|few|TRBV20-1|-
CSARGKNNEQFF
TGCAGTGCTAGGGGAAAGAACAATGAGCAGTTCTTC
>TRBJ2-6|few|TRBV29-1|-
CSVRWSGANVLTF
TGCAGCGTTCGCTGGTCAGGGGCCAACGTCCTGACTTTC
>TRBJ1-2|-|TRBV25-1|-
CACSPDFGGTNYDYTF
TGTGCCTGCAGTCCCGATTTCGGGGGAACTAACTATGACTACACCTTC
>TRBJ2-4|-|TRBV6-5|TRBD2
CAGSRSREEQYF
TGTGCCGGCAGTAGGTCCCGGGAGGAGCAGTACTTC
>TRBJ1-1|-|TRBV4-2|-
CASSQEGGVAFF
TGTGCCAGCAGCCAAGAGGGGGGGGTAGCTTTCTTT
>TRBJ2-7|once|TRBV29-1|TRBD2
CSYRLAHEQYF
TGCAGTTATCGACTAGCCCACGAGCAGTACTTC
>TRBJ2-1|-|TRBV9|TRBD1
CASSVAGTGEQFF
TGTGCCAGCAGCGTAGCTGGGACAGGTGAGCAGTTCTTC
>TRBJ2-5|-|TRBV15|-
CATSRSGGEEETQYF
TGTGCCACCAGCAGATCCGGAGGGGAGGAAGAGACCCAGTACTTC
>TRBJ2-1|-|TRBV2|-
CASSEASSGYNEQFF
TGTGCCAGCAGTGAAGCGTCATCCGGGTACAATGAGCAGTTCTTC
>TRBJ2-5|-|TRBV29-1|-
CSVERTPGNEQYF
TGCAGCGTTGAAAGGACTCCGGGCAATGAGCAGTACTTC
>TRBJ2-3|few|TRBV7-9|-
CASSLSQSGLPYF
TGTGCCAGCAGCTTGAGTCAGAGTGGTCTGCCGTATTTT
>TRBJ2-7|-|TRBV27|-
CASSRGIGTHSYEQYF
TGTGCCAGCAGTCGTGGTATAGGGACCCACTCCTACGAGCAGTACTTC
>TRBJ2-1|-|TRBV29-1|-
CSVGFTSRGNEQFF
TGCAGCGTTGGGTTTACCTCTAGAGGAAATGAGCAGTTCTTC
>TRBJ2-1|-|TRBV4-2|TRBD2
CASSQVSGGRYGNEQFF
TGTGCCAGCAGCCAAGTTAGCGGCGGGAGGTATGGGAATGAGCAGTTCTTC
>TRBJ2-7|-|TRBV7-9|TRBD1
CASSFEDRVGYEQYF
TGTGCCAGCAGCTTCGAAGACAGGGTTGGCTACGAGCAGTACTTC
>TRBJ1-5|-|TRBV18|-
CASSPMYSSSNQPQHF
TGTGCCAGCTCACCTATGTACTCGTCCTCGAATCAGCCCCAGCATTTT
>TRBJ2-1|few|TRBV3-1|-
CASSQDFGALYNEQFF
TGTGCCAGCAGCCAAGATTTCGGGGCCCTATACAATGAGCAGTTCTTC
>TRBJ2-5|few|TRBV11-1|-
CASSSPPGRLAETQYF
TGTGCCAGCAGTTCCCCCCCGGGACGGTTGGCAGAGACCCAGTACTTC
>TRBJ1-2|-|TRBV6-1|-
CASSDETGLYGHTF
TGTGCCAGCAGTGACGAGACAGGTCTCTATGGCCACACCTTC
>TRBJ2-7|-|TRBV25-1|-
CASSELGGTDAYEQYF
TGTGCCAGCAGTGAATTGGGGGGGACAGACGCCTACGAGCAGTACTTC
>TRBJ2-5|few|TRBV28|-
CASRTGGEETQYF
TGTGCCAGCAGGACCGGGGGCGAAGAGACCCAGTACTTC
>TRBJ2-1|-|TRBV25-1|-
CASSAGTNEQFF
TGTGCCAGCAGTGCAGGGACCAATGAGCAGTTCTTC
>TRBJ2-3|few|TRBV20-1|-
CSARALFEGGLKRTQYF
TGCAGTGCTAGGGCCCTATTCGAGGGGGGGTTAAAAAGAACGCAGTATTTT
>TRBJ2-3|-|TRBV20-1|-
CSARDLKLEIADTQYF
TGCAGTGCTAGAGATTTAAAACTAGAAATTGCAGATACGCAGTATTTT
>TRBJ2-7|-|TRBV20-1|TRBD1
CSATGQGVSYEQYF
TGCAGTGCTACCGGACAGGGGGTTTCCTACGAGCAGTACTTC
>TRBJ2-7|-|TRBV7-2|-
CASLIRDGHEQYF
TGTGCCAGTCTAATCCGGGACGGCCACGAGCAGTACTTC
>TRBJ2-1|-|TRBV11-3|TRBD1
CASSARQGAENEQFF
TGTGCCAGCAGCGCTAGACAGGGGGCGGAGAATGAGCAGTTCTTC
>TRBJ2-2|-|TRBV9|TRBD1
CASSTPRTGEANTGELFF
TGTGCCAGCAGCACGCCCCGGACAGGGGAGGCAAACACCGGGGAGCTGTTTTTT
>TRBJ2-7|-|TRBV12-3/TRBV12-4|-
CASSLARIGLYEQYF
TGTGCCAGCAGTTTGGCCCGAATAGGGCTCTACGAGCAGTACTTC
>TRBJ1-4|-|TRBV7-2|-
CASSFGGTLNEKLFF
TGTGCCAGCAGCTTCGGAGGGACACTTAATGAAAAACTGTTTTTT
>TRBJ2-3|-|TRBV15|-
CATSRDSLGADTQYF
TGTGCCACCAGCAGAGATTCGTTAGGGGCAGATACGCAGTATTTT